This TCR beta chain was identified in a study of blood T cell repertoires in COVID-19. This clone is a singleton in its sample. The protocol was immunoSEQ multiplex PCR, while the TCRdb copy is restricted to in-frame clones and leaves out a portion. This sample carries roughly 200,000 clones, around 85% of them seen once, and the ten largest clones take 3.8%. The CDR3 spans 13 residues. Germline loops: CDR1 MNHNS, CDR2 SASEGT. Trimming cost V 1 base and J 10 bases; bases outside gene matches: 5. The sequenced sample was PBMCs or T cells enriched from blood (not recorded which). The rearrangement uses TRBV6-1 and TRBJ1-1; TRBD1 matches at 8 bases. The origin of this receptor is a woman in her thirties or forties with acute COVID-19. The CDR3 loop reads CASSEGQGSRAFF. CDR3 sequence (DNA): TGTGCCAGCAGTGAAGGACAGGGGTCGCGAGCTTTCTTT.